Listed here are 3 T cell receptor beta chains from one sample, sequenced in a study of CD8 T cells in ankylosing spondylitis. General study results and limits: Within ankylosing spondylitis blood, a TCR beta motif made up of seven to nine highly homologous variants appeared to be characteristic.

One entry per CDR3 protein, called by TCRdb with MiXCR from the 5' RACE reads. This sample has fewer than 650,000 distinct CDR3 sequences, with 12% found just once. No antigens are known for them. Sequencing was carried out using blood, either unsorted or a sorted T cell fraction (not recorded which). The receptors originated from a male donor with ankylosing spondylitis.

The chain combines TRBV12-3 or TRBV12-4 with TRBJ2-5, with 8 bases identical to TRBD2. The CDR3 sequence is 16 residues long. The trim removed 5 bases at V and 1 base at J, leaving 9 bases unmatched. The DNA for the CDR3 is TGTGCCAGCAGTCCTCTAGCGGGTGAGGGCCAAGAGACCCAGTACTTC. Amino acids: CASSPLAGEGQETQYF.

CDR3 bases: TGTGCCAGCAGCCCCAACTACGTTCAAGGCGGGTTCTTC. Translating gives CASSPNYVQGGFF. The V call is TRBV6-2 or TRBV6-3, the J call TRBJ2-1; D is ambiguous. The CDR3 has 13 residues. With 6 bases removed from V and 15 bases from J, the gap between germline ends came to 21 bases. The germline V gene encodes CDR1 MNHEY and CDR2 SVGEGT.

This chain uses TRBV5-1 with TRBJ1-6; a weak D match, TRBD1 (5 bases). V shed 3 bases and J shed 7 bases, with 11 bases lying between them. Germline values: CDR1 SGHRS, CDR2 YFSETQ. CDR3 size: 14 residues. The CDR3 DNA sequence: TGCGCCAGCAGCTGGGACTTGGCAAATTCACCCCTCCACTTT. Amino acid sequence: CASSWDLANSPLHF.